Presented here are 3 T cell receptor beta chains from one specimen sequenced in a study of shared clonotypes between healthy human individuals. The table came from immunoSEQ multiplex PCR; TCRdb's copy has only in-frame clones and leaves some out. The repertoire has about 490,000 clones, approximately 84% of them found once; the top ten carry more than 9.5%. Sequenced: PBMCs. Source of these receptors: a middle-aged woman in good health. Some clones in this sample may be carry-over from other donors' samples.

Details on this clone: The likely explanation is a read error, given a far larger clone one base away. The chain employs TRBV7-9 and TRBJ1-1; D ambiguous. This CDR3 is 15 amino acids long. Per the germline V gene, CDR1 is SEHNR and CDR2 is FQNEAQ (reference sequence). V was pared by 4 bases and J by 2 bases, with 14 bases between. The CDR3 bases are TGTGCCAGCAGCTGCGGTTCTGGTCTTAACACTGAAGCTTTCTTT. Its translation is CASSCGSGLNTEAFF.

The V gene is TRBV9, the J gene TRBJ1-2; D remains unclear. V dropped 4 bases and J dropped 7 bases, with 14 bases sitting between them. Germline loops: CDR1 SGDLS, CDR2 YYNGEE. The CDR3 is 13 amino acids. The CDR3 sequence is CASSRSGGSGYTF. DNA for the CDR3: TGTGCCAGCAGCAGATCGGGCGGTAGTGGCTACACCTTC.

A remark on this clone: Other nucleotide sequences from this sample produce the same CDR3. The J gene is TRBJ2-7, the V gene TRBV11-2; no definite D call. CDR3 size: 14 residues. V was shortened by 0 bases and J by 2 bases, with 8 bases between the two germline ends. Per germline, CDR1 SGHAT and CDR2 FQNNGV. This chain's CDR3 is CASSLDRTTYEQYF. CDR3 in DNA: TGTGCCAGCAGCTTAGATAGGACCACCTACGAGCAGTACTTC.